These 3 T cell receptor beta chains came from one sample sequenced in a study of blood T cell repertoires in COVID-19. TCRdb keeps only in-frame clones here, not all; method: immunoSEQ multiplex PCR. The repertoire holds 200,000 to 250,000 clones, with 75% to 90% as singletons. Input material: peripheral blood. These receptors came from an older woman with active or convalescent COVID-19.

The genes are TRBV5-6 and TRBJ1-1; no firm D call. CDR3 length: 15 residues. Germline V gene data show CDR1 as SGHDT and CDR2 as YYEEEE. V was trimmed by 0 bases and J by 2 bases, leaving 11 bases between them. CDR3 in amino acids: CASSLGWGGNTEAFF. The CDR3 DNA reads as TGTGCCAGCAGCTTGGGATGGGGAGGCAACACTGAAGCTTTCTTT.

The genes are TRBV2 and TRBJ1-4, with a possible D match to TRBD1 (5 bases). Germline CDR1 SNHLY, CDR2 FYNNEI. CDR3 length: 15 amino acids. Trimming took 4 bases from V and 3 from J, leaving 12 bases between them. In DNA, the CDR3 is TGTGCCAGCAGTGGGGGGGGACCGTCTAATGAAAAACTGTTTTTT. Amino acids: CASSGGGPSNEKLFF.

The rearrangement uses TRBV5-1 and TRBJ2-5; 15 nucleotides match TRBD2. The CDR3 sequence is 21 residues long. Germline lookup yields CDR1 SGHRS and CDR2 YFSETQ. The V gene end was trimmed by 0 bases and the J gene end by 0 bases; junction bases not matched to a gene: 12. CDR3 sequence reads: CASSLEVLGLAGGHYQETQYF. The CDR3 nucleotides are TGCGCCAGCAGCTTGGAGGTTCTGGGACTAGCGGGGGGCCACTACCAAGAGACCCAGTACTTC.